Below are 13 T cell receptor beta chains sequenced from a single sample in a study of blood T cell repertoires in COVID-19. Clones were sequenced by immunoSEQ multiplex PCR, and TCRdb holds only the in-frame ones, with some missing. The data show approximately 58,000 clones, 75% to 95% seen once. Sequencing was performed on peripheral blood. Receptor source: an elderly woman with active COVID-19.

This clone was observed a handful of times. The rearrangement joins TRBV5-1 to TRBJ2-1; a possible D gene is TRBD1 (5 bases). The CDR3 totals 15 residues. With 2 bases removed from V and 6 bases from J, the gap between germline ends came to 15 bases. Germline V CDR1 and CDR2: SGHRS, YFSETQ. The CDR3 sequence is CASSFAAGLGNEQFF. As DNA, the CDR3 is TGCGCCAGCAGCTTTGCCGCAGGGTTGGGCAATGAGCAGTTCTTC. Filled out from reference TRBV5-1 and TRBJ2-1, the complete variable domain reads KAGVTQTPRYLIKTRGQQVTLSCSPISGHRSVSWYQQTPGQGLQFLFEYFSETQRNKGNFPGRFSGRQFSNSRSEMNVSTLELGDSALYLCASSFAAGLGNEQFFGPGTRLTVL.

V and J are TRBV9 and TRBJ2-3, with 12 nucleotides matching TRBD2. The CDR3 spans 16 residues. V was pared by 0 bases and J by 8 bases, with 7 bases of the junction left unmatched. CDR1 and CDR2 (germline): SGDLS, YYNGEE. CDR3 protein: CASSVEGLAGFGTQYF. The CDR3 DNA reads TGTGCCAGCAGCGTAGAAGGACTAGCGGGATTTGGTACGCAGTATTTT.

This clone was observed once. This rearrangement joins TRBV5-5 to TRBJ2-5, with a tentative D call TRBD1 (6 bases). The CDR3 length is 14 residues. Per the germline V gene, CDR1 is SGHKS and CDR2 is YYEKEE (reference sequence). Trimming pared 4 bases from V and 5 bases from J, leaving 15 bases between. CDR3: CASSARSQGETQYF. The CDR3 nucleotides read TGTGCCAGCAGCGCCAGAAGCCAGGGGGAGACCCAGTACTTC.

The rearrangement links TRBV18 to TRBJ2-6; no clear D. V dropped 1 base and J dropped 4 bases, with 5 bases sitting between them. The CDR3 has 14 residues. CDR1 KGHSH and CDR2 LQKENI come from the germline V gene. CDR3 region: CASSPQTGANVLTF. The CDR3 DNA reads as TGTGCCAGCTCACCACAAACAGGGGCCAACGTCCTGACTTTC. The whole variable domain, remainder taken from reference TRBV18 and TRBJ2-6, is NAGVMQNPRHLVRRRGQEARLRCSPMKGHSHVYWYRQLPEEGLKFMVYLQKENIIDESGMPKERFSAEFPKEGPSILRIQQVVRGDSAAYFCASSPQTGANVLTFGAGSRLTVL.

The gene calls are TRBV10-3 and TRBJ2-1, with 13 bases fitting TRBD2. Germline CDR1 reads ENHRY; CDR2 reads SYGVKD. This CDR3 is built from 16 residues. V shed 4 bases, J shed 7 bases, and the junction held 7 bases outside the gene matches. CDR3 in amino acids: CAISAGGTSGINEQFF. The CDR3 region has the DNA TGTGCCATCAGTGCCGGAGGGACTAGCGGGATTAATGAGCAGTTCTTC.

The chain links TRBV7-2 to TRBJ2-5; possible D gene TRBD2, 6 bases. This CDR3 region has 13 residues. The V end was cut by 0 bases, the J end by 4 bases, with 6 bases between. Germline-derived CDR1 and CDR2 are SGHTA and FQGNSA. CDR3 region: CASSLAGRETQYF. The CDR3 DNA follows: TGTGCCAGCAGCTTAGCCGGGAGAGAGACCCAGTACTTC.

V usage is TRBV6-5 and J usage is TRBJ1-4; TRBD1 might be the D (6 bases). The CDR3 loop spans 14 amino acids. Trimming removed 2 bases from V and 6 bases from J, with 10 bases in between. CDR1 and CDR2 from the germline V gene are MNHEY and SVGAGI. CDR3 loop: CASSYRGGDEKLFF. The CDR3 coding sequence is TGTGCCAGCAGTTACCGAGGGGGTGATGAAAAACTGTTTTTT.

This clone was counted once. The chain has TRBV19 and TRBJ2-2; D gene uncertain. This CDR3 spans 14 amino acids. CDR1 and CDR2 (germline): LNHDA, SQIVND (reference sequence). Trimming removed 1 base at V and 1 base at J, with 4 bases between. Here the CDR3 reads CASSIGQNTGELFF. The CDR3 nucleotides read TGTGCCAGTAGTATAGGACAGAACACCGGGGAGCTGTTTTTT.

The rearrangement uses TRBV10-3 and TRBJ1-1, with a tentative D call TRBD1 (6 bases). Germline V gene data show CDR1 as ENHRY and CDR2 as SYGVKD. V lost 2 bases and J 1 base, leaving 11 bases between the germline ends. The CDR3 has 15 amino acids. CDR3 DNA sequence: TGTGCCATCAGTGAGAGGGGACACTCGAACACTGAAGCTTTCTTT. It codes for CAISERGHSNTEAFF.

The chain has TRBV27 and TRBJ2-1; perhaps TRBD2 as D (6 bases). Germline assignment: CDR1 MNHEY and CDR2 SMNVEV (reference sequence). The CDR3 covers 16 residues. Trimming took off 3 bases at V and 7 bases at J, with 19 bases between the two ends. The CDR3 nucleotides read TGTGCCAGCAGTTTGCGACTAGGCGAGGGGAGGAATGAGCAGTTCTTC. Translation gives CASSLRLGEGRNEQFF.

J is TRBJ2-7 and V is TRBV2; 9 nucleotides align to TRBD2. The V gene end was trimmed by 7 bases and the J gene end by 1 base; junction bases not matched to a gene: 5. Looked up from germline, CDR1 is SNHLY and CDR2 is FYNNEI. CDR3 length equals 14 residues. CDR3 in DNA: TGTGCCAGCATAGCTAGCGGGACTTCCTACGAGCAGTACTTC. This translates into CASIASGTSYEQYF.

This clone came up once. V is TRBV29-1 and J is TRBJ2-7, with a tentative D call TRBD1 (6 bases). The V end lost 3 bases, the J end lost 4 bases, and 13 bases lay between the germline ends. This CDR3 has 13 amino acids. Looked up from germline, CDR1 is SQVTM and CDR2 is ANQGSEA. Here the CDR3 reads CSVDPGAGYEQYF. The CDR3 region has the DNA TGCAGCGTTGATCCAGGGGCCGGGTACGAGCAGTACTTC.

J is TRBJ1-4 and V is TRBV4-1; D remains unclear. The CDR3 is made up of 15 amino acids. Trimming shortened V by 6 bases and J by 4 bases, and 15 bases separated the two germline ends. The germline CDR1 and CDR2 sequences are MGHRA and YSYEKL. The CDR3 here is CASRGRTGDNEKLFF. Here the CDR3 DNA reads TGCGCCAGCAGAGGTCGTACGGGAGATAATGAAAAACTGTTTTTT.